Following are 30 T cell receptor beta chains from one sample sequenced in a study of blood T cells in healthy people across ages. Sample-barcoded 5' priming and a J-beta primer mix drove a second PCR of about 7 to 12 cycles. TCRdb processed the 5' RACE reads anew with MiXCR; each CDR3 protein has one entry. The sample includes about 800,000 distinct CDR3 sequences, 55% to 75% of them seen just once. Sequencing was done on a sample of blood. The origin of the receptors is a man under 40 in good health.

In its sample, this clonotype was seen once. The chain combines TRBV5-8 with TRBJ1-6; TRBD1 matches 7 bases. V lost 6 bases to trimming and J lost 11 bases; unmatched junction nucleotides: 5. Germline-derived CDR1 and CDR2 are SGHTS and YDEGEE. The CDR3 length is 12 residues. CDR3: CASNGQAAPLHF. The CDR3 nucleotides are TGTGCCAGCAACGGACAGGCGGCACCCCTCCACTTT.

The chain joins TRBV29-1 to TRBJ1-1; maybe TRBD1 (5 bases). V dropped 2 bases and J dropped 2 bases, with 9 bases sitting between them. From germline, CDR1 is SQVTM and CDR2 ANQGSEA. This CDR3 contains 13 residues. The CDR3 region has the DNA TGCAGCGTTGAAAGACAGCGAAACACTGAAGCTTTCTTT. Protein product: CSVERQRNTEAFF.

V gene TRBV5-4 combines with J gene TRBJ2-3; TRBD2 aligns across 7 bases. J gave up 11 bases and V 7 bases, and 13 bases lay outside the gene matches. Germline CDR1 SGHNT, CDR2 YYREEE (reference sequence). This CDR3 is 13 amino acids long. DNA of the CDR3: TGTGCCAGCGGCGACGTTCAGGGCGGGAGGCAGTATTTT. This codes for CASGDVQGGRQYF.

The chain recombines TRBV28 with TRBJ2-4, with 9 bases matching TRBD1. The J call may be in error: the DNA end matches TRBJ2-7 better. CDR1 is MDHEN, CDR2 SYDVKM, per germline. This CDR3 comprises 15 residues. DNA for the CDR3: TGTGCCAGCAGCCAAGCCGGGACAGGGATGTACGAGCAGTACTTC. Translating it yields CASSQAGTGMYEQYF.

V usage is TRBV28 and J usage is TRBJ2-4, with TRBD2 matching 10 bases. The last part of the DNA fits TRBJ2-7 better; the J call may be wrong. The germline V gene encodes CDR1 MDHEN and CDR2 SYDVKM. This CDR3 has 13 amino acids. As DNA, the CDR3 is TGTGCCAGCACTACTAGCGGGACCTACGAGCAGTACTTC. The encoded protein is CASTTSGTYEQYF.

The DNA of the CDR3 is TGCAGTGCTAGGTCTAGCGGCTGCTCCTACGAGCAGTACTTC. Amino acid sequence: CSARSSGCSYEQYF. The genes are TRBV20-1 and TRBJ2-7; 7 nucleotides align to TRBD2. The CDR3 has 14 amino acids. V lost 3 bases, J lost 0 bases, and 5 bases stayed unmatched. Germline CDR1 is DFQATT and CDR2 is SNEGSKA (reference sequence).

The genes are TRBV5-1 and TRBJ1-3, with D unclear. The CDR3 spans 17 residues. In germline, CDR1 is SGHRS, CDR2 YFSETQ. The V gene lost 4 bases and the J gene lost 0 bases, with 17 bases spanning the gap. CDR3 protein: CASSLNGGSSSGNTIYF. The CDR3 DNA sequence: TGCGCCAGCAGCCTGAATGGAGGGTCGAGCTCTGGAAACACCATATATTTT.

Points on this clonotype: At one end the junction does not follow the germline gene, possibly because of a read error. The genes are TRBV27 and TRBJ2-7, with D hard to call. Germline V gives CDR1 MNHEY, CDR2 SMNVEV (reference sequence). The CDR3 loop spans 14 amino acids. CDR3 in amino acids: CASSFLHSSYEQYF. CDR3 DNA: TGCGCCAGCAGTTTTCTCCACAGCTCCTACGAGCAGTACTTC.

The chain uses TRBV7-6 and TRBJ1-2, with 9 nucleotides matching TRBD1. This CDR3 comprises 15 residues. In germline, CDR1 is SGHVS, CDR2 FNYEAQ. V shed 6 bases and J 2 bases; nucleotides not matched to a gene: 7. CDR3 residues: CASSQSGTGNYGYTF. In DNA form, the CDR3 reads TGTGCCAGCAGTCAATCCGGGACAGGGAACTATGGCTACACCTTC.

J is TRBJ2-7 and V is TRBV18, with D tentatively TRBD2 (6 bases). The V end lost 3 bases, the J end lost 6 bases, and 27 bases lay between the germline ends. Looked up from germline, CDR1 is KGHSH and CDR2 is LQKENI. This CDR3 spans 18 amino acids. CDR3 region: CASSPGSGASRRGTEQYF. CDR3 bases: TGTGCCAGCTCACCCGGTTCTGGGGCGTCACGGAGGGGTACCGAGCAGTACTTC.

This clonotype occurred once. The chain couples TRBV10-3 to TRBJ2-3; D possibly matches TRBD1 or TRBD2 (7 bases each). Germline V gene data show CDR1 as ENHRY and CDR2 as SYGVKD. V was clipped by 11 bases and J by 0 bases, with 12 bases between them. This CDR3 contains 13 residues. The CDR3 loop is CAARGGSTDTQYF. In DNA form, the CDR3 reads TGTGCCGCCAGGGGGGGTAGCACAGATACGCAGTATTTT.

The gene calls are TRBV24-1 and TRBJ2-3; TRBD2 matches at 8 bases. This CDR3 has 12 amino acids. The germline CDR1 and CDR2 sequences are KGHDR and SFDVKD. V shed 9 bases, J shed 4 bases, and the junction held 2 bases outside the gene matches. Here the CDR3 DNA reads TGTGCCACCGGGGGACTAGCAGATACGCAGTATTTT. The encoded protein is CATGGLADTQYF.

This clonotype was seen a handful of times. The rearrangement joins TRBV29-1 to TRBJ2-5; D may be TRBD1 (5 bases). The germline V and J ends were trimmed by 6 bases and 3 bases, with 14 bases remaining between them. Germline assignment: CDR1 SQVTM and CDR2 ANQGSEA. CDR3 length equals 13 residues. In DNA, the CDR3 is TGCAGCGTCCTCAGGGTCACTAAAGAGACCCAGTACTTC. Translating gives CSVLRVTKETQYF.

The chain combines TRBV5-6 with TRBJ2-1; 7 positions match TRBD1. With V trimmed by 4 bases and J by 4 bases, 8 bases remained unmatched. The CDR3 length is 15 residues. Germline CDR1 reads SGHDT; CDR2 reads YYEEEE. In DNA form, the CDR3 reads TGTGCCAGCAGCCAGATACGACAGGGATACAATGAGCAGTTCTTC. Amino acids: CASSQIRQGYNEQFF.

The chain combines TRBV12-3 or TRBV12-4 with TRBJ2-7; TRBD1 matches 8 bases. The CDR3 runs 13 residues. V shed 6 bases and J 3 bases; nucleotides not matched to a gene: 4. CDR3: CASSRTGNYEQYF. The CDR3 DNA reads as TGTGCCAGCAGCCGGACAGGGAACTACGAGCAGTACTTC.

DNA of the CDR3: TGTGCCAGCAGCTTAGGTTGGGTGGGAGAGACCCAGTACTTC. Its translation: CASSLGWVGETQYF. This chain links TRBV7-2 with TRBJ2-5, with D unclear. Per the germline V gene, CDR1 is SGHTA and CDR2 is FQGNSA. V was trimmed by 1 base and J by 4 bases, leaving 10 bases between them. The CDR3 extends over 14 amino acids.

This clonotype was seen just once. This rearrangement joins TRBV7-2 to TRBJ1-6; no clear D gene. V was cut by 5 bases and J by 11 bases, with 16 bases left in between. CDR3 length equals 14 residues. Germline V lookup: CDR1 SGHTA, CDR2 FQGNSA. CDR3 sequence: CASSDERVGTPLHF. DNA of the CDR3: TGTGCCAGCAGCGATGAAAGAGTTGGCACACCCCTCCACTTT.

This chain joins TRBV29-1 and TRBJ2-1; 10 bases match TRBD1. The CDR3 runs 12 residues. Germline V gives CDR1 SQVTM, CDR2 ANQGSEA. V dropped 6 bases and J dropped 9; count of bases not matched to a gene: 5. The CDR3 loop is CSVLTGGLEQFF. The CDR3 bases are TGCAGCGTCCTGACAGGGGGCCTTGAGCAGTTCTTC.

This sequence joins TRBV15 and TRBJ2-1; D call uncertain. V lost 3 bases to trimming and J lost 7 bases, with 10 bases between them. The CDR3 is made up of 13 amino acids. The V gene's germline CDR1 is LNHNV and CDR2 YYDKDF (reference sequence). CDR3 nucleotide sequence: TGTGCCACCAGCAGGCCGTGGGATAATGAGCAGTTCTTC. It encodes CATSRPWDNEQFF.

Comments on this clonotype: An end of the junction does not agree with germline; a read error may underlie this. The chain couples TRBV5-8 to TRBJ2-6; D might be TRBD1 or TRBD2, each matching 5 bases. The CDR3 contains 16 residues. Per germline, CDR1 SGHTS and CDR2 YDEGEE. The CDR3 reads CASSRGDTSGANVLTF. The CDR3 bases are TGTGCTAGCAGCCGGGGCGATACCTCTGGGGCCAACGTCCTGACTTTC.

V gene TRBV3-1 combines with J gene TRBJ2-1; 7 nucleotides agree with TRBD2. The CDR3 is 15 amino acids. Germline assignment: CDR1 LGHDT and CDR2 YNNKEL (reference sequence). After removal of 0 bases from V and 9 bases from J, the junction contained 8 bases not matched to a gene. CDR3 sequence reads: CASSQDRTSWSEQFF. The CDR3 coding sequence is TGTGCCAGCAGCCAAGATAGGACTAGTTGGAGTGAGCAGTTCTTC.

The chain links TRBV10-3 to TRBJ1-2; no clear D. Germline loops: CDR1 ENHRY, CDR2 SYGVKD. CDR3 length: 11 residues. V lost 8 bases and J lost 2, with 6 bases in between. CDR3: CAIGGNYGYTF. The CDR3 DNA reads TGTGCCATCGGTGGGAACTATGGCTACACCTTC.

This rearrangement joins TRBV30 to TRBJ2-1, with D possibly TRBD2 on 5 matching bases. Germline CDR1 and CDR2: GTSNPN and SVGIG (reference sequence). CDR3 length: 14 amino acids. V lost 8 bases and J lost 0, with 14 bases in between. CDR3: CARTAGSSYNEQFF. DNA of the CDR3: TGTGCCCGAACTGCGGGTAGCTCCTACAATGAGCAGTTCTTC. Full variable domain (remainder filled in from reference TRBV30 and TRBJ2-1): SQTIHQWPATLVQPVGSPLSLECTVEGTSNPNLYWYRQAAGRGLQLLFYSVGIGQISSEVPQNLSASRPQDRQFILSSKKLLLSDSGFYLCARTAGSSYNEQFFGPGTRLTVL.

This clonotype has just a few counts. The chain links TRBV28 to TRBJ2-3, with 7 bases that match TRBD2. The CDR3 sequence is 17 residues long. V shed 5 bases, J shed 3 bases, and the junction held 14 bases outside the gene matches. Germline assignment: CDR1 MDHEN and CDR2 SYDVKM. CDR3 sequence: CASSTYEEGGPTDTQYF. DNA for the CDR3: TGTGCCAGCAGTACCTATGAGGAGGGAGGGCCGACAGATACGCAGTATTTT.

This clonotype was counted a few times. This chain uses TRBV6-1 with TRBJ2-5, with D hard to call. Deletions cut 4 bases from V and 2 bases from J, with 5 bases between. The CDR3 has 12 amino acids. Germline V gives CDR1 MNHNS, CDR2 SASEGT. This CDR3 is CASSGLQETQYF. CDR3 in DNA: TGTGCCAGCAGTGGGCTTCAAGAGACCCAGTACTTC.

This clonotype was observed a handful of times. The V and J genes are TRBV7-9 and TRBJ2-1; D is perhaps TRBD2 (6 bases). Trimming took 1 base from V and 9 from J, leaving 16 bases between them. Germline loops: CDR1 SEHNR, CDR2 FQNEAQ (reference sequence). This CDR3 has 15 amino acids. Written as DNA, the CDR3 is TGTGCCAGCAGCTTAGTAGCGGACGTCGGGGTTGAGCAGTTCTTC. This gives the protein CASSLVADVGVEQFF.

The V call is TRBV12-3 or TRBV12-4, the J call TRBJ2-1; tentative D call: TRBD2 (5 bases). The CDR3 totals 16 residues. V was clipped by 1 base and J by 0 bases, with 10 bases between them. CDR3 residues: CASSLVYGDSYNEQFF. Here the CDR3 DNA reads TGTGCCAGCAGTTTAGTATACGGGGACTCCTACAATGAGCAGTTCTTC.

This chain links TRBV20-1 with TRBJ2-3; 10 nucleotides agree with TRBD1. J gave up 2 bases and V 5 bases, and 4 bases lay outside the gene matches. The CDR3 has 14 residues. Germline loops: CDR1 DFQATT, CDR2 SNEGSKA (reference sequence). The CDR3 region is CSASDRGVTDTQYF. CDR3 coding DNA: TGCAGTGCTTCGGACAGGGGGGTCACAGATACGCAGTATTTT.

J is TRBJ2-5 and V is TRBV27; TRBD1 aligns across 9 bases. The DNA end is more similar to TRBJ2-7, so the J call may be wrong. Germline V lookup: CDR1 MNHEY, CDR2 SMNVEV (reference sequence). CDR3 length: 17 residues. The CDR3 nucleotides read TGTGCCAGCAGTCCCAAATCAAGGGACAGGGCTGGCTACGAGCAGTACTTC. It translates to CASSPKSRDRAGYEQYF.

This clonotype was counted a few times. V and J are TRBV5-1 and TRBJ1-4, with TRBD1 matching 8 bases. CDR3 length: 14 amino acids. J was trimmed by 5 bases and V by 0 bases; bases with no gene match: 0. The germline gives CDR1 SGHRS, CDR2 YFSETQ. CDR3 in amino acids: CASSLGQGNEKLFF. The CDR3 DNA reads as TGCGCCAGCAGCTTGGGACAGGGGAATGAAAAACTGTTTTTT.